This TCR beta chain was identified during a study of blood T cell repertoires in COVID-19. Study context: The origin of the acute and convalescent COVID-19 samples was the United States, Italy and Spain. Nucleic acid was either cDNA or gDNA, and it came from T cells, B-cell-depleted T cells, or PBMCs.

Original processing notes: How many nucleated cells were present was estimated from reference gene primer amplification. Produced via immunoSEQ multiplex PCR; TCRdb's table is partial and in-frame only. D and trimming were read from the DNA, whereas the V and J calls and clone size are those reported in that table. The profile shows about 60,000 clones, 85% of them singletons. Germline V gives CDR1 LGHNA, CDR2 YSLEER. The V segment lost 4 bases and the J segment 2 bases; nucleotides outside the gene matches: 1. The CDR3 totals 14 residues. This clone occurred a few times. V usage is TRBV4-3 and J usage is TRBJ2-7; TRBD1 aligns across 11 bases. This clonotype was obtained from a human donor in a cohort sampled during active COVID-19. Material for sequencing was peripheral blood. The CDR3 coding sequence is TGCGCCAGCAGCCCGGGACAGGGGGCCTACGAGCAGTACTTC. The encoded protein is CASSPGQGAYEQYF.